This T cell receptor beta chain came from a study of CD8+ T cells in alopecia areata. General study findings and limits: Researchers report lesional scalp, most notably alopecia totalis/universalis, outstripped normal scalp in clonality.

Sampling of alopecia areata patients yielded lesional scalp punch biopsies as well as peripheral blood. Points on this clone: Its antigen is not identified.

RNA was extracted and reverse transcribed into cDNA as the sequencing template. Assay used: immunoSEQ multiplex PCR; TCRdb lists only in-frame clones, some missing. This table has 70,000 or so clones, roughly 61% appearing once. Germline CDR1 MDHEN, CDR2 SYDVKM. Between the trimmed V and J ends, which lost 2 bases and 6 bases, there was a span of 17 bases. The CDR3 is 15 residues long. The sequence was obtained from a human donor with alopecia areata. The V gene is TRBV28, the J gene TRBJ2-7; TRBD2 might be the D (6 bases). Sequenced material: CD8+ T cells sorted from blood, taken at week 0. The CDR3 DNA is TGTGCCAGCAGTTTAGAGGGTGCGCTGGGAGGCGAGCAGTACTTC. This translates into CASSLEGALGGEQYF.